This T cell receptor (beta chain) was captured in a study of vaccination and CD4 T cells after COVID-19. Study-wide background: Every culture used as a control got a CEFX pool, an HIV-1 Nef pool, or no peptide. Study outcomes and limitations: Convalescent patients displayed spike mono-reactivity in 304 of 307 vaccine-specific clones. Early timepoints after natural infection were not analyzed in these convalescent patients.

Cultured CD4+ T-cell DNA underwent Oncomine TCR Beta short-read sequencing. TCRdb reanalysed the PCR reads using MiXCR and keeps one entry per CDR3 protein. The sample lists about 14,000 distinct CDR3 sequences, 52% occurring once. With V trimmed by 7 bases and J by 6 bases, 6 bases remained unmatched. CDR1 is DFQATT and CDR2 is SNEGSKA in the germline V gene (reference sequence). The CDR3 sequence is 12 residues long. This clonotype was observed a single time. The target antigen is unknown. The treatment is: roughly 10-day PBMC culture with coronavirus spike peptide pools or control peptides (ViraFEST assay). ViraFEST sequenced TCRs after peptide-pool expansion of antigen-specific T cells.

The sequencing sample was made of CD4+ T cells from blood, cultured in vitro. The TCR was taken from a human donor who had recovered from COVID-19. The rearrangement links TRBV20-1 to TRBJ2-4, with 7 positions matching TRBD1. The CDR3 protein is CSGRQGGNIQYF. The DNA for the CDR3 is TGCAGTGGGCGACAGGGTGGAAACATTCAGTACTTC.